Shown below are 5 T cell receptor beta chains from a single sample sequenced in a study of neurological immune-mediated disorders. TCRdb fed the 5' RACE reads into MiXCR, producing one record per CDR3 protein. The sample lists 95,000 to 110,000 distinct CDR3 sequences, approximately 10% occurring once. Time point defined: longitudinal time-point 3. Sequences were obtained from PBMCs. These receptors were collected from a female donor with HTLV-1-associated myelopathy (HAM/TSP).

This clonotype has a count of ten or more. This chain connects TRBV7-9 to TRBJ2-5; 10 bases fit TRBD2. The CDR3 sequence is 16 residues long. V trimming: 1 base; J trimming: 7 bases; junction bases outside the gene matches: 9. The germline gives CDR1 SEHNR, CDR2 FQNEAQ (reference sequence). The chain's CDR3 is CASSLVAGGPYATQYF. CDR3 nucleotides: TGTGCCAGCAGCTTAGTAGCGGGGGGACCCTACGCGACCCAGTACTTC.

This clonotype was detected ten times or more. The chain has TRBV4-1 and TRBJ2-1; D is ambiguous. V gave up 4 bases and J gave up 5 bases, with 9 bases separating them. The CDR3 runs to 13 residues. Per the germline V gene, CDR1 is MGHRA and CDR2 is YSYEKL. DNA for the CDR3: TGCGCCAGCAGCCCGGTTCAGGACAATGAGCAGTTCTTC. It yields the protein CASSPVQDNEQFF.

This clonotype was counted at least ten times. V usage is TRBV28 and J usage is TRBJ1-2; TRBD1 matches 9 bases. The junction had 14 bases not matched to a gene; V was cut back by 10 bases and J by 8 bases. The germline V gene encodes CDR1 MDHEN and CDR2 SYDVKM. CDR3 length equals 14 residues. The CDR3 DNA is TGTGCCACGGGCCGGGAGGGACAGGGATCCGGCTACACCTTC. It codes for CATGREGQGSGYTF.

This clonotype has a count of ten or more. DNA for the CDR3: TGTGCCAGCAGCTTAGCATGGGGACAGGGGGCGACCTACGAGCAGTACTTC. It encodes CASSLAWGQGATYEQYF. The rearrangement joins TRBV7-2 to TRBJ2-7; 12 bases line up with TRBD1. The CDR3 is made up of 17 amino acids. V lost 0 bases, J lost 2 bases, and 5 bases stayed unmatched. The germline V gene has CDR1 SGHTA and CDR2 FQGNSA. Using reference TRBV7-2 and TRBJ2-7 for the parts outside the CDR3, the full variable domain is GAGVSQSPSNKVTEKGKDVELRCDPISGHTALYWYRQSLGQGLEFLIYFQGNSAPDKSGLPSDRFSAERTGGSVSTLTIQRTQQEDSAVYLCASSLAWGQGATYEQYFGPGTRLTVT.

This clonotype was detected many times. Written as DNA, the CDR3 is TGCGCCAGCAGCCTGTCCGGGAATGGCCCCTACGAGCAGTACTTC. Encoded protein: CASSLSGNGPYEQYF. This sequence joins TRBV5-1 and TRBJ2-7, with D tentatively TRBD2 (5 bases). Looked up from germline, CDR1 is SGHRS and CDR2 is YFSETQ. This CDR3 comprises 15 residues. V lost 4 bases and J 2 bases, leaving 16 bases between the germline ends.